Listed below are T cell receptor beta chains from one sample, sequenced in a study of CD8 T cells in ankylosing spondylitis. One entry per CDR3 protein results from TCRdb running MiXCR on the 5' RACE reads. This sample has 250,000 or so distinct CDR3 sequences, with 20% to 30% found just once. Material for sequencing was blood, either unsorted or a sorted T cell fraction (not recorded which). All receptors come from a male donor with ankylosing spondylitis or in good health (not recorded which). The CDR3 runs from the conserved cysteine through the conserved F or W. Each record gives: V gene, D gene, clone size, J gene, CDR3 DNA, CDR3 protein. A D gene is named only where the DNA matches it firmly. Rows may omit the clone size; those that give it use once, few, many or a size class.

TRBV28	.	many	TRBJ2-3	TGTGCCAGCAGTTTATCAGGGAAGGTGAACACAGATACGCAGTATTTT	CASSLSGKVNTDTQYF
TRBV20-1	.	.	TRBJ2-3	TGCAGTGCTGACCGGGACCCGACCTACACAGATACGCAGTATTTT	CSADRDPTYTDTQYF
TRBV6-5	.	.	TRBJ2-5	TGTGCCAGCAGTTACTCGACTAGGTTAGGGGAGACCCAGTACTTC	CASSYSTRLGETQYF
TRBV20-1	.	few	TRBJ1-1	TGCAGTGCTAGACCACAGGGAGCTGAAGCTTTCTTT	CSARPQGAEAFF
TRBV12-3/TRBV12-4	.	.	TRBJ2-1	TGTGCCAGCAGCCTCGCCGAGAGGGGCCTGAGCATGGTCTTC	CASSLAERGLSMVF
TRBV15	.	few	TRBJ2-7	TGTGCCACCAGCAGAGCCGGCAGCTTGATCTCCTACGAGCAGTACTTC	CATSRAGSLISYEQYF
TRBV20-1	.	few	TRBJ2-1	TGCAGTGCTGGTGGGGCCGTCTACAATGAGCAGTTCTTC	CSAGGAVYNEQFF
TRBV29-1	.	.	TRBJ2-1	TGCAGCGTAAACCCTCGGGGTACCGCCACAGATGAGCAGTTCTTC	CSVNPRGTATDEQFF
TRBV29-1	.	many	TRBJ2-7	TGCAGCGTTCGGCACGGGGGCGCCTACGAGCAGTACTTC	CSVRHGGAYEQYF
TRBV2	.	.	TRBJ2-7	TGTGCCAGCAGTGTCAACACCCGCGACGAGCAGTACTTC	CASSVNTRDEQYF
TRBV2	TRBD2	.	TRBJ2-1	TGTGCCAGCAGTGGTAACGGGGGGGTAGGTTACAATGAGCAGTTCTTC	CASSGNGGVGYNEQFF
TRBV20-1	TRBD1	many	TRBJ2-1	TGCAGTGCTAGGGGGCAGGGGGCAAATGAGCAGTTCTTC	CSARGQGANEQFF
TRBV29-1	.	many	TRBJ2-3	TGCAGCGCTAAGGGGCGGGTTGTCACAGATACGCAGTATTTT	CSAKGRVVTDTQYF
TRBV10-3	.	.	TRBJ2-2	TGTGCCATCAGCGGCGGGACTGCGGGCGGGGAGCTGTTTTTT	CAISGGTAGGELFF
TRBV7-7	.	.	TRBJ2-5	TGTGCTAGCAGCTTCTTAAACCAAGAGACCCAGTACTTC	CASSFLNQETQYF
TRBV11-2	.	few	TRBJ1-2	TGTGCCAGCAGCGAACTAGGGAGTGGGCGGAAAACTAACTATGGCTACACCTTC	CASSELGSGRKTNYGYTF
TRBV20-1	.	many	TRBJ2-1	TGCAGTGCTAGAGATAGGAACTACTACAATGAGCAGTTCTTC	CSARDRNYYNEQFF
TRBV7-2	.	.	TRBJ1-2	TGTGCCAGCAGCTTAGAGGGGGTAGACTATGGCTACACCTTC	CASSLEGVDYGYTF
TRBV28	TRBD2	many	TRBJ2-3	TGTGCCAGCAGTGAACTTAGCGGGGGGGCACCAGATACGCAGTATTTT	CASSELSGGAPDTQYF
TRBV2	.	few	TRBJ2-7	TGTGCCAGCCGGCAGGCCTACGAGCAGTACTTC	CASRQAYEQYF
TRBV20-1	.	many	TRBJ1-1	TGCAGTGCTAGCGGGGGGAACACTGAAGCTTTCTTT	CSASGGNTEAFF
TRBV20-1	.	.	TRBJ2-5	TGCAGTGCTAACACCCCCCTCTGGGGACTCCAAGAGACCCAGTACTTC	CSANTPLWGLQETQYF
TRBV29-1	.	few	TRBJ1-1	TGCAGCGTTTATCGGCAGTTGAACACTGAAGCTTTCTTT	CSVYRQLNTEAFF
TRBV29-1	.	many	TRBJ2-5	TGCAGCGTTGAGGGGGAACAAGAGACCCAGTACTTC	CSVEGEQETQYF
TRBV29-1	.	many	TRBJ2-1	TGCAGCGTTGGAGTCGGCGGTGAGCAGTTCTTC	CSVGVGGEQFF
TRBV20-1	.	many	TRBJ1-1	TGCAGTGCCGAAAAGTTCGCTGAAGCTTTCTTT	CSAEKFAEAFF
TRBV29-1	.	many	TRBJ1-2	TGCAGCGTTGATGGTTCCGGGGGAGCGGGCTACACCTTC	CSVDGSGGAGYTF
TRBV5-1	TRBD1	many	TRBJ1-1	TGCGCCAGCAGCCCTCGGACAGGGGCCACTGAAGCTTTCTTT	CASSPRTGATEAFF
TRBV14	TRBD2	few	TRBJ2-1	TGTGCCAGCAGCCAAGCCCTGACTAGCGGGGGCCCCCTAAGCTCCTACAATGAGCAGTTCTTC	CASSQALTSGGPLSSYNEQFF
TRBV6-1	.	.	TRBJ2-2	TGTGCCAGCAGCCTTTTGGTCACCGGGGAGCTGTTTTTT	CASSLLVTGELFF
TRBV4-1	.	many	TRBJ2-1	TGCGCCAGCAGCCAAGATGAGATCCTCAATGAGCAGTTCTTC	CASSQDEILNEQFF
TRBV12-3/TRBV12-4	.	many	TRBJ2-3	TGTGCCACCAAGTCGGGACACAGCGTAGATACGCAGTATTTT	CATKSGHSVDTQYF
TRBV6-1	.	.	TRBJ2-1	TGTGCCAGCAGTGAATCCCACCGCAATGAGCAGTTCTTC	CASSESHRNEQFF
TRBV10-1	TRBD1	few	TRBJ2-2	TGCGCCAGCAGTGAACGGACAGGGAACACCGGGGAGCTGTTTTTT	CASSERTGNTGELFF
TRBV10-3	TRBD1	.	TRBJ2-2	TGTGCCATCAGGGATCGGACAGGTACCGGGGAGCTGTTTTTT	CAIRDRTGTGELFF
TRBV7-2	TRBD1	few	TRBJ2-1	TGTGCCAGCAGCTTTCCGGGACAGGGGGCTGGGGAGCAGTTCTTC	CASSFPGQGAGEQFF
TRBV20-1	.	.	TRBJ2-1	TGCAGTGCGGGGGTCTTGGGGGAGCAGTTCTTC	CSAGVLGEQFF
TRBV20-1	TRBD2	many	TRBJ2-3	TGCAGTGCCCCTAGCGGGGGGGCGGATACGCAGTATTTT	CSAPSGGADTQYF
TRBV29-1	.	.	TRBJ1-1	TGCAGCGTCATCTGGACAGACCCAATGAACACTGAAGCTTTCTTT	CSVIWTDPMNTEAFF
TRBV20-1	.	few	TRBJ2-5	TGCAGTGCTTTCAGGACGGAACAAGAGACCCAGTACTTC	CSAFRTEQETQYF
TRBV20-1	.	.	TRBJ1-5	TGCAGTGCCATACGAAATAGCAATCAGCCCCAGCATTTT	CSAIRNSNQPQHF
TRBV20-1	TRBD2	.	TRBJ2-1	TGCAGTGCTAGAGGACTAGCAGTATACAATGAGCAGTTCTTC	CSARGLAVYNEQFF
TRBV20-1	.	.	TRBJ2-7	TGCAGTGCTAGAGATGATTGGGGGGAGCAGTACTTC	CSARDDWGEQYF
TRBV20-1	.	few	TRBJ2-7	TGCAGTGCCATCGTCCGGGACCAGAGCTCCTACGAGCAGTACTTC	CSAIVRDQSSYEQYF
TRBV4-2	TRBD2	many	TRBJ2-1	TGTGCCAGCAGACGGGGGGGCTCCTACAATGAGCAGTTCTTC	CASRRGGSYNEQFF
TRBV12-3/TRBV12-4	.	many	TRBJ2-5	TGTGCCAGCAGTCCTAGAGGCGTTGCGGGAACCCAGTACTTC	CASSPRGVAGTQYF
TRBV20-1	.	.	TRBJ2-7	TGCAGTGCTACCAGACCGACGCCTTTAGAGCAGTACTTC	CSATRPTPLEQYF
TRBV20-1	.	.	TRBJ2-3	TGCAGTGCTAGAGATCTAAGACGAGGAAATACGCAGTATTTT	CSARDLRRGNTQYF
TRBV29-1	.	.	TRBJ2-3	TGCAGCGCCCTCATTACCGGCACAGATACGCAGTATTTT	CSALITGTDTQYF
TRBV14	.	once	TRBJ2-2	TGTGCCAGCAGCCCGAGGCGGATCTTTAGAGGGGACACCGGGGGGCTGTTTTTT	CASSPRRIFRGDTGGLFF
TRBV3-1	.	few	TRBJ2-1	TGTGCCAGCAGCCAAGATTTCCGGGGGGAGCAGTTCTTC	CASSQDFRGEQFF
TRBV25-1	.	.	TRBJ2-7	TGTGCCAGCAGTGTAATTGGGCAAGGGTCCTACGAGCAGTACTTC	CASSVIGQGSYEQYF
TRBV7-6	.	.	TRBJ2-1	TGTGCCAGCAGCTTATCTTCTGTGGGTAATGAACAGTTCTTC	CASSLSSVGNEQFF